The 7 T cell receptor beta chains given below trace back to one sample, sequenced in a study of cytomegalovirus exposure and HLA in healthy donors. The primer mix had 60 Vbeta and 13 Jbeta primers. The protocol was immunoSEQ multiplex PCR, while the TCRdb copy is restricted to in-frame clones and leaves out a portion. The data hold about 150,000 clones, with over 75% observed a single time. Material for sequencing was PBMCs. All receptors derive from a woman aged 25 to 45 in good health and CMV-seronegative.

The gene calls are TRBV9 and TRBJ1-2; 11 nucleotides line up with TRBD1. The CDR3 sequence is 17 residues long. The germline gives CDR1 SGDLS, CDR2 YYNGEE. Trimming cost V 5 bases and J 3 bases; bases outside gene matches: 12. Here the CDR3 reads CASSALLSGQGDYGYTF. CDR3 in DNA: TGTGCCAGCAGTGCACTACTTTCGGGACAGGGGGACTATGGCTACACCTTC.

For the CDR3, the DNA is TGTGCCAGCAGCTCCTACGGACAGGGGGGTCCTATAAACTATGGCTACACCTTC. Protein: CASSSYGQGGPINYGYTF. The chain joins TRBV11-2 to TRBJ1-2; 10 bases are a match to TRBD1. The V gene's germline CDR1 is SGHAT and CDR2 FQNNGV. J was trimmed by 2 bases and V by 4 bases; bases with no gene match: 13. This CDR3 spans 18 amino acids. Based on the CDR3 plus reference TRBV11-2 and TRBJ1-2, the full variable domain is EAGVAQSPRYKIIEKRQSVAFWCNPISGHATLYWYQQILGQGPKLLIQFQNNGVVDDSQLPKDRFSAERLKGVDSTLKIQPAKLEDSAVYLCASSSYGQGGPINYGYTFGSGTRLTVV.

This chain links TRBV5-4 with TRBJ2-3, with 7 nucleotides matching TRBD2. The V gene end was trimmed by 4 bases and the J gene end by 4 bases; junction bases not matched to a gene: 12. The CDR3 is 16 residues long. Germline V lookup: CDR1 SGHNT, CDR2 YYREEE (reference sequence). Here the CDR3 reads CASSQRGGGFADTQYF. The CDR3 coding sequence is TGTGCCAGCAGCCAACGTGGGGGAGGGTTTGCAGATACGCAGTATTTT.

The chain joins TRBV2 to TRBJ2-3; 9 nucleotides align to TRBD2. The germline V gene has CDR1 SNHLY and CDR2 FYNNEI. This CDR3 has 15 amino acids. J was trimmed by 1 base and V by 8 bases; bases with no gene match: 7. CDR3 loop: CASEKAGGRTDTQYF. In nucleotides, the CDR3 is TGTGCCAGCGAAAAAGCGGGGGGACGCACAGATACGCAGTATTTT.

This clone was picked up a small number of times. The V gene is TRBV5-1, the J gene TRBJ2-2; 9 bases are shared with TRBD2. CDR3 length: 17 amino acids. The trim removed 4 bases at V and 5 bases at J, leaving 12 bases unmatched. The germline V gene has CDR1 SGHRS and CDR2 YFSETQ. CDR3 protein: CASSPGGLAGSTGELFF. In DNA form, the CDR3 reads TGCGCCAGCAGCCCGGGGGGCCTAGCGGGAAGTACCGGGGAGCTGTTTTTT.

The rearrangement links TRBV4-1 to TRBJ1-1; no reliable D call. The germline V gene has CDR1 MGHRA and CDR2 YSYEKL. V lost 0 bases and J lost 3, with 5 bases in between. CDR3 length: 13 residues. The CDR3 region is CASSQDRYTEAFF. For the CDR3, the DNA is TGCGCCAGCAGCCAAGACAGATACACTGAAGCTTTCTTT.

V and J are TRBV5-4 and TRBJ2-1; 8 bases map to TRBD2. From germline, CDR1 is SGHNT and CDR2 YYREEE (reference sequence). CDR3 length equals 18 residues. The V segment lost 1 base and the J segment 6 bases; nucleotides outside the gene matches: 15. CDR3 in amino acids: CASSLPPGGRGGGNEQFF. CDR3 coding DNA: TGTGCCAGCAGCTTGCCTCCGGGGGGGCGGGGTGGGGGCAATGAGCAGTTCTTC. The complete variable domain, with remaining parts taken from reference TRBV5-4 and TRBJ2-1, reads ETGVTQSPTHLIKTRGQQVTLRCSSQSGHNTVSWYQQALGQGPQFIFQYYREEENGRGNFPPRFSGLQFPNYSSELNVNALELDDSALYLCASSLPPGGRGGGNEQFFGPGTRLTVL.